One T cell receptor beta chain is described in this entry. The antigen is undetermined. Unique molecular identifiers were incorporated when the TCRbeta library was constructed. Each CDR3 protein is one row after TCRdb ran MiXCR on the PCR reads. The sample has about 870,000 distinct CDR3 sequences; approximately 15% are singletons. This record belongs to a study of T-cell reconstitution after alpha-beta-depleted transplantation in children. Study outcomes and limitations: The study traced high day-60 TCRbeta diversity in some patients to surviving recipient T cells and thymic progenitors. Expanded graft clones numbering several hundred reportedly gave rise to alpha-beta T cells about two months after transplant.

Germline CDR1 SGDLS, CDR2 YYNGEE. CDR3 length: 17 amino acids. J was trimmed by 5 bases and V by 0 bases; bases with no gene match: 4. This chain joins TRBV9 and TRBJ2-2; 13 nucleotides match TRBD2. Sequences were derived from PBMCs, mostly from graft donor cells, sampled 360 days after TCRalphabeta/CD19-depleted stem cell transplant. This TCR derives from a male patient younger than 18 who had a stem cell transplant for acute lymphoblastic leukemia, so the T cells may come from the graft donor. CDR3 coding DNA: TGTGCCAGCAGCGTAGGGACTAGCGGGAGTCGTACCGGGGAGCTGTTTTTT. The encoded protein is CASSVGTSGSRTGELFF. Full variable domain (remainder filled in from reference TRBV9 and TRBJ2-2): DSGVTQTPKHLITATGQRVTLRCSPRSGDLSVYWYQQSLDQGLQFLIQYYNGEERAKGNILERFSAQQFPDLHSELNLSSLELGDSALYFCASSVGTSGSRTGELFFGEGSRLTVL.